Shown below are 10 T cell receptor beta chains from a single sample sequenced in a study of T cell clonality in common variable immunodeficiency. Repertoires were generated with immunoSEQ multiplex PCR, while TCRdb's copy carries only in-frame clones and drops some. The repertoire consists of 50,000 or so clones, none detected only once. The sequencing sample was made of peripheral blood mononuclear cells. All receptors come from a person aged 18 to 75 in good health.

There are many counts of this clone. The read is 3 residues too short to cover the CDR3 end, so that end is filled in from the germline J gene. The chain carries TRBV19 and TRBJ2-7, with D perhaps TRBD1 (5 bases). Germline V lookup: CDR1 LNHDA, CDR2 SQIVND (reference sequence). Trimming left V 1 base short and J 0 bases short, with 13 bases between. CDR3 length: 16 amino acids. This CDR3 is CASSIGTSGPSYEQYF. CDR3 bases read: TGTGCCAGTAGTATAGGGACCTCAGGGCCCTCCTACGAG.

The sample holds many counts of this clone. Read data end 3 residues before the CDR3 end; the end is taken from the germline J gene. The chain links TRBV29-1 to TRBJ2-1; tentative D call: TRBD1 (5 bases). The germline V and J ends were trimmed by 1 base and 3 bases, with 13 bases remaining between them. The germline V gene has CDR1 SQVTM and CDR2 ANQGSEA. The CDR3 is 15 amino acids. The CDR3 is CSVEGDRGRYNEQFF. The covered CDR3 bases are TGCAGCGTTGAAGGGGATAGGGGTCGCTACAATGAG.

With regard to this clone: The DNA ends 3 residues before the CDR3 does, and the rest of the CDR3 is filled in from the germline J gene. V gene TRBV10-2 combines with J gene TRBJ2-7, with 10 bases matching TRBD1. CDR3 length equals 14 residues. With V trimmed by 5 bases and J by 3 bases, 4 bases remained unmatched. From germline, CDR1 is WSHSY and CDR2 SAAADI. CDR3 loop: CASSLRTGGYEQYF. CDR3 DNA (partial): TGCGCCAGCAGTTTACGGACAGGGGGCTACGAG.

This clone was counted ten times or more. The read is 3 residues too short to cover the CDR3 end, so that end is filled in from the germline J gene. The V gene is TRBV19, the J gene TRBJ2-4; D ambiguous. There are 13 residues in the CDR3. V was shortened by 2 bases and J by 8 bases, with 10 bases between the two germline ends. Germline values: CDR1 LNHDA, CDR2 SQIVND (reference sequence). This chain's CDR3 is CASSIWARDIQYF. Incomplete CDR3 DNA: TGTGCCAGTAGTATATGGGCAAGAGACATT.

This clone turned up a few times. The junction departs from the called germline gene at one end, perhaps through a read error. Other DNA sequences from this sample encode an identical CDR3 as well. CDR3: CASSTRQGASGNTIYF. The CDR3 DNA, read in part, is TGTGCCAGTAGTACCAGACAGGGAGCATCTGGAAACACT. This chain connects TRBV19 to TRBJ1-3; 7 bases align to TRBD1. The read terminates 3 residues ahead of where the CDR3 ends, so the germline J gene completes it. The CDR3 runs to 16 residues. Germline CDR1 and CDR2: LNHDA and SQIVND (reference sequence).

Comments on this clone: The missing CDR3 end, 3 residues past where the read stops, is filled in from the germline J gene. V is TRBV7-9 and J is TRBJ1-5, with D perhaps TRBD1 (5 bases). Per germline, CDR1 SEHNR and CDR2 FQNEAQ (reference sequence). The V and J ends lost 4 bases and 5 bases respectively, with 9 bases between them. This CDR3 contains 13 residues. The part of the CDR3 DNA that was read is TGTGCCAGCAGCTCGCAAGGGGATCAGCCC. It specifies CASSSQGDQP. From start to end, the CDR3 is CASSSQGDQPQHF.

This clone was seen repeatedly, ten times or more. The observed sequence ends 3 residues before the CDR3 terminus, with the missing tail filled in from the germline J gene. The sample contains more than one DNA sequence encoding this CDR3. The chain is built from TRBV7-2 and TRBJ2-3, with no clear D. V shed 5 bases and J shed 1 base, with 7 bases lying between them. Germline V gives CDR1 SGHTA, CDR2 FQGNSA. The CDR3 covers 13 residues. This chain's CDR3 is CASSPRGTDTQYF. The CDR3 bases that were read are TGTGCCAGCAGCCCCCGGGGCACAGATACG. Using reference TRBV7-2 and TRBJ2-3 for the parts outside the CDR3, the full variable domain is GAGVSQSPSNKVTEKGKDVELRCDPISGHTALYWYRQSLGQGLEFLIYFQGNSAPDKSGLPSDRFSAERTGGSVSTLTIQRTQQEDSAVYLCASSPRGTDTQYFGPGTRLTVL.

This clone was counted many times. The sequence runs out 3 residues before the end of the CDR3; the remainder is reconstructed from the germline J gene. V usage is TRBV30 and J usage is TRBJ2-2; 9 bases agree with TRBD2. V lost 0 bases to trimming and J lost 7 bases; unmatched junction nucleotides: 9. Germline V gene sequence: CDR1 GTSNPN, CDR2 SVGIG (reference sequence). This CDR3 is built from 16 residues. Partial CDR3 DNA: TGTGCCTGGAGTGTAGGTGGGACTAGCAGACTCGGGGAG. This sequence encodes CAWSVGGTSRLGE. The entire CDR3 protein reads CAWSVGGTSRLGELFF.

A word on this clone: From the germline J gene comes the end of the CDR3, since the read stops 3 residues before it. The gene calls are TRBV19 and TRBJ2-7; TRBD1 matches at 7 bases. The CDR3 runs to 15 residues. Germline CDR1 reads LNHDA; CDR2 reads SQIVND (reference sequence). With V trimmed by 5 bases and J by 1 base, 8 bases remained unmatched. CDR3 amino acids: CASSHRDRASYEQYF. CDR3 DNA, as far as it was read: TGTGCCAGTAGTCACCGGGACAGAGCTTCCTACGAG.

This clone has ten or more counts. With the read ending 3 residues before the CDR3 end, the germline J gene is used to fill in that end. The chain employs TRBV6-1 and TRBJ1-1; D gene uncertain. Germline V gene lookup returns CDR1 MNHNS and CDR2 SASEGT. The CDR3 is 13 amino acids. CDR3 DNA, as far as it was read: TGTGCCAGCAGTGCCTCTTATTACTCGGAA. It specifies CASSASYYSE. In full, the CDR3 is CASSASYYSEAFF.